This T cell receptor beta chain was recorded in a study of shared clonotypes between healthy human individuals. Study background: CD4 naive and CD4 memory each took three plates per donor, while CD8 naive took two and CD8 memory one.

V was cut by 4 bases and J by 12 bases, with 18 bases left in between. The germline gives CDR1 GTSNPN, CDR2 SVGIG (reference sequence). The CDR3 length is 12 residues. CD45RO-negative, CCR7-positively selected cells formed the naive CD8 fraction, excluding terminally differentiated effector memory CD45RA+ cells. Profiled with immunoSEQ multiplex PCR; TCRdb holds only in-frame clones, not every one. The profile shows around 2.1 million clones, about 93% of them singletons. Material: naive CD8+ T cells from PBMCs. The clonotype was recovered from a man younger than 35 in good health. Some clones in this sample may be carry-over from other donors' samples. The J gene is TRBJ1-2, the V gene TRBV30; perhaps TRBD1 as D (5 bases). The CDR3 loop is CAWILAGERHTF. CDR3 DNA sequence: TGTGCCTGGATCCTAGCGGGGGAGCGGCACACCTTC.